Reported below is one T cell receptor beta chain. Germline loops: CDR1 MNHNS, CDR2 SASEGT. Germline trimming cut 2 bases from V and 4 bases from J; bases unmatched to any gene: 4. The CDR3 totals 14 residues. This sample stems from a study of blood T cell repertoires in COVID-19. Sequenced by immunoSEQ multiplex PCR; TCRdb stores in-frame clones only, minus some. Of 150,000 to 200,000 clones listed, about four fifths are singletons. This chain uses TRBV6-1 with TRBJ1-1; TRBD1 agrees at 7 bases. The receptor was isolated from a woman at least 80 years old with active or convalescent COVID-19. Sequencing input: peripheral blood. This CDR3 reads CASSEYRDSTEAFF. Written as DNA, the CDR3 is TGTGCCAGCAGTGAATACCGGGACAGCACTGAAGCTTTCTTT.